The clone carrying this T cell receptor (beta chain) was observed a handful of times. The data are from a study of T-cell reconstitution after alpha-beta-depleted transplantation in children. The trim removed 7 bases at V and 6 bases at J, leaving 2 bases unmatched. Germline CDR1 MGHRA, CDR2 YSYEKL. CDR3 length: 12 amino acids. Unique molecular identifiers were incorporated into the prepared TCRbeta library. MiXCR, run by TCRdb on the PCR reads, gives a single entry per CDR3 protein. This repertoire shows 330,000 or so distinct CDR3 sequences, 10% found once; its top ten account for around 2.3%. The rearrangement links TRBV4-1 to TRBJ2-7, with 11 bases lining up with TRBD1. The sequence was obtained from a human donor who donated a stem cell graft to a child with acute lymphoblastic leukemia. Specimen: PBMCs from the stem cell graft donor, collected from the stem cell graft. The CDR3 region has the DNA TGCGCCAGCACGGGACAGGGGGGCGAGCAGTACTTC. Translating it yields CASTGQGGEQYF.